This note documents a single T cell receptor (beta chain) sequence. Its antigen is as yet unknown. This entry belongs to a study of Ad26.COV2.S vaccination and SARS-CoV-2 variants. Trimming took off 4 bases at V and 6 bases at J, with 16 bases between the two ends. The CDR3 sequence is 15 residues long. From germline, CDR1 is SGHRS and CDR2 YFSETQ. The assay was immunoSEQ multiplex PCR, and TCRdb's table has in-frame clones only and misses some. The data contain 87,000 or so clones, under 90% of them seen just once; the ten biggest clones take up about 17%. Findings and limits, study-wide: It is possible that the TCR breadth and depth analyses underestimated the total T cell responses.

J is TRBJ1-4 and V is TRBV5-1, with D possibly matching TRBD1 (5 bases). This clonotype was sampled from a human donor who had recovered from COVID-19. The source was peripheral blood, collected after recovery from COVID-19. This CDR3 is CASSRLSAGDEKLFF. CDR3 coding DNA: TGCGCCAGCAGCCGGCTATCGGCGGGGGATGAAAAACTGTTTTTT.